This T cell receptor (beta chain) came from a study of blood T cell repertoires in COVID-19. At the level of the study: In each case, the material was cDNA or gDNA derived from T cells, B-cell-depleted T cells, or PBMCs.

Method: immunoSEQ multiplex PCR; TCRdb's copy keeps in-frame clones and lacks some. The sample lists over 150,000 clones, around nine tenths occurring once. The source of this sequence is a woman aged 18-29 years who had recovered from COVID-19. The sample consisted of peripheral blood.

The CDR3 sequence: CASSSRRTSGVEQFF. CDR3 sequence (DNA): TGTGCCAGCAGCTCAAGACGGACTAGCGGGGTTGAGCAGTTCTTC. V is TRBV13 and J is TRBJ2-1; TRBD2 matches 12 bases. The CDR3 is made up of 15 amino acids. Germline V gives CDR1 PRHDT, CDR2 FYEKMQ (reference sequence). With 4 bases clipped from V and 9 bases from J, the junction kept 7 bases outside the gene matches.